Each of the 9 T cell receptor beta chains below was sequenced from the same sample in a study of Ad26.COV2.S vaccination and SARS-CoV-2 variants. Profiled with immunoSEQ multiplex PCR; TCRdb holds only in-frame clones, not every one. The sample shows approximately 420,000 clones, 85% to 90% of them seen only once. Regarding treatment: around 19 received Ad26.COV2.S at low or high dose, single or two shots; about five received placebo; per-sample allocation not given. Sample collection was performed on day 63 after the first vaccine or placebo injection. Here the sequenced sample was peripheral blood, taken in a trial of Ad26.COV2.S vaccine versus placebo. These receptors originate from a person between 18 and 59 years old who received the Ad26.COV2.S COVID-19 vaccine or a placebo.

The chain combines TRBV5-4 with TRBJ2-3; possibly TRBD2 for D (7 bases). CDR3 size: 15 residues. From germline, CDR1 is SGHNT and CDR2 YYREEE (reference sequence). V gave up 2 bases and J gave up 1 base, with 11 bases separating them. CDR3 nucleotides: TGTGCCAGCAGCTTCCCGGGGGGCGGCACAGATACGCAGTATTTT. Its translation: CASSFPGGGTDTQYF.

The chain combines TRBV7-2 with TRBJ1-3; D remains ambiguous. The V and J ends lost 0 bases and 4 bases respectively, with 10 bases between them. The CDR3 sequence is 15 residues long. Germline V gene lookup returns CDR1 SGHTA and CDR2 FQGNSA. The CDR3 bases are TGTGCCAGCAGCTTAGCTTGGTCCGAGGGAAACACCATATATTTT. This sequence encodes CASSLAWSEGNTIYF. Full variable domain (missing parts from reference TRBV7-2 and TRBJ1-3): GAGVSQSPSNKVTEKGKDVELRCDPISGHTALYWYRQSLGQGLEFLIYFQGNSAPDKSGLPSDRFSAERTGGSVSTLTIQRTQQEDSAVYLCASSLAWSEGNTIYFGEGSWLTVV.

The chain couples TRBV5-5 to TRBJ2-5; 8 nucleotides match TRBD1. With 0 bases clipped from V and 6 bases from J, the junction kept 1 base outside the gene matches. This CDR3 is 13 amino acids long. Germline CDR1 is SGHKS and CDR2 is YYEKEE (reference sequence). The chain's CDR3 is CASSLGQGKTQYF. CDR3 coding DNA: TGTGCCAGCAGCTTGGGACAGGGGAAGACCCAGTACTTC.

The rearrangement uses TRBV5-1 and TRBJ1-3; unclear D gene. The CDR3 has 13 residues. The ends were cut back, 0 bases at V and 8 bases at J, with 9 bases in the middle. In germline, CDR1 is SGHRS, CDR2 YFSETQ. The CDR3 DNA sequence: TGCGCCAGCAGCTTGGCCCCGGGAGACACCATATATTTT. Protein: CASSLAPGDTIYF. The complete variable domain, with remaining parts taken from reference TRBV5-1 and TRBJ1-3, reads KAGVTQTPRYLIKTRGQQVTLSCSPISGHRSVSWYQQTPGQGLQFLFEYFSETQRNKGNFPGRFSGRQFSNSRSEMNVSTLELGDSALYLCASSLAPGDTIYFGEGSWLTVV.

The chain has TRBV15 and TRBJ2-7; tentatively, D is TRBD1 (5 bases). This CDR3 is built from 12 residues. The ends were cut back, 3 bases at V and 3 bases at J, with 6 bases in the middle. The germline CDR1 and CDR2 sequences are LNHNV and YYDKDF (reference sequence). The CDR3 here is CATSRDNYEQYF. The CDR3 DNA is TGTGCCACCAGCAGGGACAACTACGAGCAGTACTTC.

The chain couples TRBV7-3 to TRBJ1-6; no clear D. This CDR3 contains 17 residues. From germline, CDR1 is SGHTA and CDR2 FQGTGA. Trimming took off 5 bases at V and 0 bases at J, with 14 bases between the two ends. CDR3 protein: CASSRTPSPSYNSPLHF. Written as DNA, the CDR3 is TGTGCCAGCAGCCGTACACCCAGCCCCTCCTATAATTCACCCCTCCACTTT. Full variable domain (missing parts from reference TRBV7-3 and TRBJ1-6): GAGVSQTPSNKVTEKGKYVELRCDPISGHTALYWYRQSLGQGPEFLIYFQGTGAADDSGLPNDRFFAVRPEGSVSTLKIQRTERGDSAVYLCASSRTPSPSYNSPLHFGNGTRLTVT.

Only a few counts were recorded for this clone. The chain recombines TRBV6-1 with TRBJ2-7; 7 bases are shared with TRBD1. CDR3 size: 13 residues. CDR1 is MNHNS and CDR2 is SASEGT in the germline V gene. After removal of 2 bases from V and 11 bases from J, the junction contained 9 bases not matched to a gene. The CDR3 here is CASSESQGVREYF. Written as DNA, the CDR3 is TGTGCCAGCAGTGAATCCCAGGGGGTGAGGGAGTACTTC.

The CDR3 DNA follows: TGTGCCAGCAGTTCCCGCGTCCGGGGGATTGCACGTGAGACCCAGTACTTC. This sequence encodes CASSSRVRGIARETQYF. The chain combines TRBV28 with TRBJ2-5; D is possibly TRBD2 (6 bases). CDR1 and CDR2 (germline): MDHEN, SYDVKM. CDR3 size: 17 residues. V was cut by 4 bases and J by 5 bases, with 23 bases left in between.

This rearrangement joins TRBV28 to TRBJ1-5; 7 bases map to TRBD1. J lost 4 bases, V lost 6 bases, and 12 bases had no gene match. Germline V gene sequence: CDR1 MDHEN, CDR2 SYDVKM. The CDR3 runs 16 residues. In DNA form, the CDR3 reads TGTGCCAGCAGGAAAACCGGGACAGTATGGAATCAGCCCCAGCATTTT. Translating it yields CASRKTGTVWNQPQHF.